This paragraph covers one TCR beta chain sequence. Its antigen remains unknown. The CDR3 totals 16 residues. Germline V gives CDR1 MGHRA, CDR2 YSYEKL. The V and J ends lost 5 bases and 3 bases, in that order; junction bases with no gene match: 9. The entry originates in a study of cytomegalovirus exposure and HLA in healthy donors. PCR was performed using 60 Vbeta and 13 Jbeta primers. Generated by immunoSEQ multiplex PCR, the TCRdb table keeps only in-frame clones and is missing some. The sample consists of about 130,000 clones, around three quarters of them appearing once. Study results and limitations: A later analysis reportedly identified an Asian-associated ancestry cluster as carrying fewer N-insertions than the 666-donor mean. Researchers counted around 180 TCR beta chains as cytomegalovirus-associated.

The receptor was isolated from a man aged 35-49 years in good health and CMV-seronegative. The V and J genes are TRBV4-1 and TRBJ1-1, with 10 bases fitting TRBD1. The sample taken for sequencing was PBMCs. CDR3 protein: CASSAGTGAWDTEAFF. The DNA for the CDR3 is TGCGCCAGCAGCGCCGGGACAGGGGCCTGGGACACTGAAGCTTTCTTT.